This T cell receptor (beta chain) is drawn from a study of identical twins. Overall study results and limits: Low generation probability was overrepresented in out-of-frame alpha sequences shared by twins. Beta out-of-frame twin sharing showed a weaker excess.

As to this clonotype: The target antigen is unknown.

CDR3 length: 16 residues. Germline CDR1 LNHNV, CDR2 YYDKDF (reference sequence). V was cut by 2 bases and J by 1 base, with 13 bases left in between. Through template switching, a universal primer site was introduced, and the cDNA contained unique molecular identifiers. TCRdb fed the 5' RACE reads into MiXCR, producing one record per CDR3 protein. The sample lists around 960,000 distinct CDR3 sequences; approximately 13% were seen once. The same data also went into a second study, on yellow fever vaccine responses in identical twins. That source adds: Twins reportedly showed a vaccine T cell response that seemed partly convergent and partly personalized.

This chain links TRBV15 with TRBJ2-3; tentatively, D is TRBD1 (6 bases). The TCR was taken from a woman younger than 35 in good health. Sequenced sample: PBMCs. The CDR3 nucleotides read TGTGCCACCAGCAGAAGCCCAGAGGGGGGCACAGATACGCAGTATTTT. Residues: CATSRSPEGGTDTQYF.